This TCR beta chain originates from a study of shared clonotypes between healthy human individuals. Sequencing was performed with immunoSEQ multiplex PCR; in TCRdb, only in-frame clones are kept and a portion is missing. The sample has millions of clones, roughly nine tenths seen once. Germline V lookup: CDR1 SGHTA, CDR2 FQGNSA. The V and J ends lost 1 base and 2 bases, in that order; junction bases with no gene match: 9. This CDR3 has 18 residues. Overall study findings and caveats: The naive CD4 repertoires of a handful of donors were compared, and roughly 5.1% of clonotypes were shared.

Notes on this clone: Its cognate antigen is unknown.

This sequence joins TRBV7-2 and TRBJ2-3; 10 bases agree with TRBD2. This TCR derives from a man aged 18-30 years in good health. Material: naive CD4+ T cells sorted from blood. Specified subset: CD45RA+ positively selected. DNA of the CDR3: TGTGCCAGCAGCTTAGATGCGGCTAGCGGGGGCCTCACAGATACGCAGTATTTT. Translating it yields CASSLDAASGGLTDTQYF. Complete variable domain (other parts from reference TRBV7-2 and TRBJ2-3): GAGVSQSPSNKVTEKGKDVELRCDPISGHTALYWYRQSLGQGLEFLIYFQGNSAPDKSGLPSDRFSAERTGGSVSTLTIQRTQQEDSAVYLCASSLDAASGGLTDTQYFGPGTRLTVL.